This TCR beta chain was captured in a study of CD8+ T cells in alopecia areata. Overall study findings and caveats: Sequencing of scalp samples also captures resident alphabeta T cells of normal skin. Elevated clonality characterized lesional scalp relative to normal scalp, particularly in alopecia totalis/universalis.

Remarks on this clone: Its antigen is not known.

The authors extracted RNA and reverse transcribed it into cDNA as the sequencing template. Clones were sequenced by immunoSEQ multiplex PCR, and TCRdb holds only the in-frame ones, with some missing. Among approximately 59,000 clones listed, about half were seen once. V was clipped by 4 bases and J by 0 bases, with 16 bases between them. Germline loops: CDR1 SEHNR, CDR2 FQNEAQ (reference sequence). This CDR3 contains 17 residues. Specimens obtained from alopecia areata patients comprised lesional scalp punch biopsies and peripheral blood. The starting material was CD8+ T cells sorted from blood, obtained at week 0. The rearrangement links TRBV7-9 to TRBJ2-4; tentatively, D is TRBD2 (6 bases). The clonotype comes from a human donor with alopecia areata. This chain's CDR3 is CASSSPSQGLAKNIQYF. The DNA of the CDR3 is TGTGCCAGCAGCTCCCCATCTCAGGGACTAGCCAAAAACATTCAGTACTTC. Combining the CDR3 with reference TRBV7-9 and TRBJ2-4 gives the whole variable domain DTGVSQNPRHKITKRGQNVTFRCDPISEHNRLYWYRQTLGQGPEFLTYFQNEAQLEKSRLLSDRFSAERPKGSFSTLEIQRTEQGDSAMYLCASSSPSQGLAKNIQYFGAGTRLSVL.